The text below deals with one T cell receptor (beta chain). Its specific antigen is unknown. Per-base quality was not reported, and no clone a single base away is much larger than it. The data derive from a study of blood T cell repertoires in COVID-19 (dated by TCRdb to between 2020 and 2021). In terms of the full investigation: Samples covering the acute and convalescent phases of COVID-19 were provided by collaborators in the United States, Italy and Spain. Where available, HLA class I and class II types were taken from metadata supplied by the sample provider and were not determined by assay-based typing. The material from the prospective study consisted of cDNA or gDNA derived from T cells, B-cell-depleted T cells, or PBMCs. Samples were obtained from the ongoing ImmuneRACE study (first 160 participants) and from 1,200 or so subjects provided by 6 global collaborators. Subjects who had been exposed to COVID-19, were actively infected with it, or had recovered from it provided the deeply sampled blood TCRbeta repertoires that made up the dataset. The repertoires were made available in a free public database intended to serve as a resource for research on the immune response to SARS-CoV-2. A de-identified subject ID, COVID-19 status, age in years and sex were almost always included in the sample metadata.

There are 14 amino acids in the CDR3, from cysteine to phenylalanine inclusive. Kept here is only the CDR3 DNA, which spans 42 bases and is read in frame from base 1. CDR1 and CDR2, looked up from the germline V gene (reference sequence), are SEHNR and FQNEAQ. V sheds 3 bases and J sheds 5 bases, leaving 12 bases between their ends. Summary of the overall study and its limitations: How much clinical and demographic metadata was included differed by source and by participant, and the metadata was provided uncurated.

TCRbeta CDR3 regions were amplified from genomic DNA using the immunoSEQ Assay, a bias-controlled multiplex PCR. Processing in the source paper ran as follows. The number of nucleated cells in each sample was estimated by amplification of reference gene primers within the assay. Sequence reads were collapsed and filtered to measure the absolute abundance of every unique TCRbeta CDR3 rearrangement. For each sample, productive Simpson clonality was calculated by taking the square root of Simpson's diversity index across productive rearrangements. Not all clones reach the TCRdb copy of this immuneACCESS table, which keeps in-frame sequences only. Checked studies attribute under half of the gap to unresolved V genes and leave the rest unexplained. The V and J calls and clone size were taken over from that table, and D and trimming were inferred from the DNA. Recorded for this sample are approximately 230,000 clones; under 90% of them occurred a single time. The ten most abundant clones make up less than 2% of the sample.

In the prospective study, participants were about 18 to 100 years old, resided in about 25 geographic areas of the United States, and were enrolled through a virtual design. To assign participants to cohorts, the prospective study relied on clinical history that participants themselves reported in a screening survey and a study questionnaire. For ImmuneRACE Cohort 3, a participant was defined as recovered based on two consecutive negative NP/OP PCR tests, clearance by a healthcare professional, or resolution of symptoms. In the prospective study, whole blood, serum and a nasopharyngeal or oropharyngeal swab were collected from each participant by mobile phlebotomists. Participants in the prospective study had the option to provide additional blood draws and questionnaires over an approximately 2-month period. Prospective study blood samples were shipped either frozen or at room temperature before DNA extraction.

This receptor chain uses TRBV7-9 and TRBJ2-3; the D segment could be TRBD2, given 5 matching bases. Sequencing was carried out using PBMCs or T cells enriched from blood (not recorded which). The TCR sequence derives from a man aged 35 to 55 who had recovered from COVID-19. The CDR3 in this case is CASSFGDSRDTQYF. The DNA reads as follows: TGTGCCAGCAGCTTCGGGGATTCTCGAGATACGCAGTATTTT.